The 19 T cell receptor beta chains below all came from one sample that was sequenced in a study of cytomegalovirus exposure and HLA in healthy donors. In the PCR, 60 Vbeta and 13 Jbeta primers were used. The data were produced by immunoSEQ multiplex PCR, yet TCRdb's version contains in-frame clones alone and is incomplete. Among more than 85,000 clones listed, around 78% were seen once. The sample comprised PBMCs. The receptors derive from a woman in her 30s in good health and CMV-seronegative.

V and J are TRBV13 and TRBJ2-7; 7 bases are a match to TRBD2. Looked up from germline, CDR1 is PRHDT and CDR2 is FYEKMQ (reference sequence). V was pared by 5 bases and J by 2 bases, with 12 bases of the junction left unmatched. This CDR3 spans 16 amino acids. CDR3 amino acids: CASSPSSGALPYEQYF. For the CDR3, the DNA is TGTGCCAGCAGCCCCTCTAGCGGAGCCCTCCCCTACGAGCAGTACTTC. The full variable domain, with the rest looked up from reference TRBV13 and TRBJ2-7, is AAGVIQSPRHLIKEKRETATLKCYPIPRHDTVYWYQQGPGQDPQFLISFYEKMQSDKGSIPDRFSAQQFSDYHSELNMSSLELGDSALYFCASSPSSGALPYEQYFGPGTRLTVT.

CDR3: CASSPPIRLAGGGREQYF. The CDR3 DNA reads TGTGCCAGCAGCCCTCCGATTCGTCTAGCGGGAGGGGGCAGGGAGCAGTACTTC. The chain couples TRBV7-8 to TRBJ2-7; 12 bases agree with TRBD2. Germline V lookup: CDR1 SGHVS, CDR2 FQNEAQ. This CDR3 region has 18 residues. The junction had 18 bases not matched to a gene; V was cut back by 5 bases and J by 7 bases. Together with reference TRBV7-8 and TRBJ2-7, the CDR3 gives the full variable domain: GAGVSQSPRYKVAKRGQDVALRCDPISGHVSLFWYQQALGQGPEFLTYFQNEAQLDKSGLPSDRFFAERPEGSVSTLKIQRTQQEDSAVYLCASSPPIRLAGGGREQYFGPGTRLTVT.

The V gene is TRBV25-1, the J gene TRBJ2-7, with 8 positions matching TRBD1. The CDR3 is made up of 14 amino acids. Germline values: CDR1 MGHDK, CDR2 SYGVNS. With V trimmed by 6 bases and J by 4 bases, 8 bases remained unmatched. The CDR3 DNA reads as TGTGCCAGCAGAAGGACAGGGAGTCTGTACGAGCAGTACTTC. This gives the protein CASRRTGSLYEQYF.

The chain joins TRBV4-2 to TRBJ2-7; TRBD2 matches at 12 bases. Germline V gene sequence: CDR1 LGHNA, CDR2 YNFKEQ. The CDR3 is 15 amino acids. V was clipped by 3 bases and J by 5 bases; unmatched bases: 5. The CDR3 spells CASSHSPSGRDEQYF. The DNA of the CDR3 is TGTGCCAGCAGCCATAGCCCTAGCGGGAGGGACGAGCAGTACTTC.

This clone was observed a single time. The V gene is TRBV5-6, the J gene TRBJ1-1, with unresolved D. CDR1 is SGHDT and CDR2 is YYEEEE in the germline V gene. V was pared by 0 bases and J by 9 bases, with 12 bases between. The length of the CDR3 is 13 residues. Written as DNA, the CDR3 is TGTGCCAGCAGCTTGGCCGCGGGGAAGCAAGCTTTCTTT. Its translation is CASSLAAGKQAFF.

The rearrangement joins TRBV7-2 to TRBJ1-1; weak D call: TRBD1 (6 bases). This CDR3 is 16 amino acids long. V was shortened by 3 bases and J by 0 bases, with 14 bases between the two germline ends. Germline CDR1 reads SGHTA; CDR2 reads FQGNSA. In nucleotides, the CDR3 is TGTGCCAGCAGCTTTCCCCGGACAGCGTTGAACACTGAAGCTTTCTTT. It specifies CASSFPRTALNTEAFF.

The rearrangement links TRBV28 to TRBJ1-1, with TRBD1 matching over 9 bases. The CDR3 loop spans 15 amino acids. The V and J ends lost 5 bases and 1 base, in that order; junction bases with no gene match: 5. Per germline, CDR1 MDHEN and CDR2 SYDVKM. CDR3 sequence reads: CASSMTGGGNTEAFF. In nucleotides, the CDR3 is TGTGCCAGCAGTATGACAGGGGGGGGGAACACTGAAGCTTTCTTT.

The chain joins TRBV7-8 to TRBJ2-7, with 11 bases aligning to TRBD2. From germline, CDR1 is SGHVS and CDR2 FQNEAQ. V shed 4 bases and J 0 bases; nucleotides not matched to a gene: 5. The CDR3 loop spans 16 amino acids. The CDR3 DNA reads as TGTGCCAGCAGCTCCCGACTAGCGGGACTCTCCTACGAGCAGTACTTC. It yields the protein CASSSRLAGLSYEQYF.

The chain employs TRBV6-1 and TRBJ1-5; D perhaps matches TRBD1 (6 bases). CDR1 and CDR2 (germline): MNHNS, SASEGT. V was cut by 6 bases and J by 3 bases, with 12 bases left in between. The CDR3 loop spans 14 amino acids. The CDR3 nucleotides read TGTGCCAGCAGGGATACAGGGCCCAATCAGCCCCAGCATTTT. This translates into CASRDTGPNQPQHF.

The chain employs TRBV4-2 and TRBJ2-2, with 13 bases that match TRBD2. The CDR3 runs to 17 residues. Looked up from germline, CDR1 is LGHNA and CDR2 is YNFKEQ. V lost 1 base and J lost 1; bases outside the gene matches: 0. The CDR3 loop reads CASSQGLAGGNTGELFF. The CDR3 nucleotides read TGTGCCAGCAGCCAAGGACTAGCGGGAGGGAACACCGGGGAGCTGTTTTTT.

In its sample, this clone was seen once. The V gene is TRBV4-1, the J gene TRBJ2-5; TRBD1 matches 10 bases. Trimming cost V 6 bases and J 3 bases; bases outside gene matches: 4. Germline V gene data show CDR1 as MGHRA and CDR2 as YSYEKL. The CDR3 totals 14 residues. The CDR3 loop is CASSPTGGEETQYF. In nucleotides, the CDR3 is TGCGCCAGCAGTCCGACAGGGGGCGAAGAGACCCAGTACTTC.

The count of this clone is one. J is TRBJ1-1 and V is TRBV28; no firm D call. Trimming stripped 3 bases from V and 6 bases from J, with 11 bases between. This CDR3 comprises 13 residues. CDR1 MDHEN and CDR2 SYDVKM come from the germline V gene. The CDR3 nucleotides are TGTGCCAGCAGTTTGGCGGCCAGCTCTGAAGCTTTCTTT. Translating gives CASSLAASSEAFF.

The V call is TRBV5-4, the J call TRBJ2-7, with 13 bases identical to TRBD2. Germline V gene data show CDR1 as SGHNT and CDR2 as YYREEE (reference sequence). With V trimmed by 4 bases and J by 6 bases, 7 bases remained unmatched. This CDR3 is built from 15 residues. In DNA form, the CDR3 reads TGTGCCAGCAGCCCAGGGACTAGCGGGACCCTCGAGCAGTACTTC. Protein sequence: CASSPGTSGTLEQYF.

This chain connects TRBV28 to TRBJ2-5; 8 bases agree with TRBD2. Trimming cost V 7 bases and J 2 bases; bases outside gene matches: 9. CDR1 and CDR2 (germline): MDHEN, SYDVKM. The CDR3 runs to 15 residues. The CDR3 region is CASTLGAGAQETQYF. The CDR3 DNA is TGTGCCAGCACCCTGGGAGCGGGGGCTCAAGAGACCCAGTACTTC.

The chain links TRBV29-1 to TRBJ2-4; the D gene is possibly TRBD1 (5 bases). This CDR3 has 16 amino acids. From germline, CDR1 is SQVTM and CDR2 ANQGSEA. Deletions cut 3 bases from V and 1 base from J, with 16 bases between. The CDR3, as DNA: TGCAGCGTTGAGGGGTTGACAGCCGGGGCCAAAAACATTCAGTACTTC. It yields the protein CSVEGLTAGAKNIQYF.

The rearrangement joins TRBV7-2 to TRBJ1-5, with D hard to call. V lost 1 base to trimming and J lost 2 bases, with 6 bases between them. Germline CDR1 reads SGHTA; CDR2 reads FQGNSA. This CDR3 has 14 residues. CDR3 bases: TGTGCCAGCAGCTTAGGAGGTGGCAATCAGCCCCAGCATTTT. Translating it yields CASSLGGGNQPQHF.

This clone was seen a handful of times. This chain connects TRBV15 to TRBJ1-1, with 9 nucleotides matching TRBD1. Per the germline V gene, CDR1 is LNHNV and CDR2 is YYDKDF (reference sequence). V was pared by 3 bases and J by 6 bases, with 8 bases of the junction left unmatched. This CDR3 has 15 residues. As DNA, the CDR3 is TGTGCCACCAGCAGTCAGGGACAGGGCCTCGCTGAAGCTTTCTTT. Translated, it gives CATSSQGQGLAEAFF.

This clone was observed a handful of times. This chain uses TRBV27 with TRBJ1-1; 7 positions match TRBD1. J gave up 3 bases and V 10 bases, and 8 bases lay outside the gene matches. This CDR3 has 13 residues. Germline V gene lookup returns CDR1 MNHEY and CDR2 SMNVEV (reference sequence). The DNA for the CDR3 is TGTGCCACCCAAAGACAGGGCTACACTGAAGCTTTCTTT. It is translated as CATQRQGYTEAFF.

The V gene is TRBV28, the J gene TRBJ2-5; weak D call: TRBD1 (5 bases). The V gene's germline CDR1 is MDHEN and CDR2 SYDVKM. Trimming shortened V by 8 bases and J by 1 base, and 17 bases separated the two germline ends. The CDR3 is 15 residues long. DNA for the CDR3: TGTGCCAGCGGGCCCTCGACAGTAGCCCAAGAGACCCAGTACTTC. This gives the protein CASGPSTVAQETQYF.